Shown below are 3 T cell receptor beta chains from a single sample sequenced in a study of regulatory T cells in long-lasting Graves disease. Stated time point: newly diagnosed GD, antithyroid drugs for less than 3 months. From PBMCs, RNA was extracted and then used to make the TCR library. With iRepertoire HTBI primers and Arm-PCR of CDR3 regions, TCR beta libraries were built. MiXCR, applied by TCRdb to the multiplex PCR reads, yields one record per CDR3 protein. The table shows about 560,000 distinct CDR3 sequences, with 15% to 20% occurring only once. These data were likewise used in another study, on T cells in Graves' hyperthyroidism and ophthalmopathy.

This specimen was peripheral blood mononuclear cells (PBMCs), taken at new diagnosis, from a patient treated with antithyroid drugs. The source is a man aged 18 to 35 with Graves disease.

This clonotype came up a few times. The gene calls are TRBV30 and TRBJ1-1; D possibly corresponds to TRBD1 (6 bases). The V gene lost 2 bases and the J gene lost 3 bases, with 16 bases spanning the gap. The CDR3 runs to 15 residues. Per germline, CDR1 GTSNPN and CDR2 SVGIG (reference sequence). The CDR3: CAWSLGRQEDTEAFF. CDR3 bases: TGTGCCTGGAGTTTGGGCAGACAGGAGGACACTGAAGCTTTCTTT.

The CDR3 reads CASSYSRTSENTDTQYF. The CDR3 region has the DNA TGTGCCAGCAGTTACTCGCGGACTAGCGAGAACACAGATACGCAGTATTTT. The chain employs TRBV6-6 and TRBJ2-3; TRBD2 aligns across 9 bases. Germline V gene sequence: CDR1 MNHNY, CDR2 SVGAGI (reference sequence). V gave up 0 bases and J gave up 2 bases; unmatched junction bases: 6. The CDR3 is 17 residues long.

The chain employs TRBV24-1 and TRBJ2-2; D remains unclear. This CDR3 has 14 residues. The V gene's germline CDR1 is KGHDR and CDR2 SFDVKD. The ends were cut back, 0 bases at V and 7 bases at J, with 8 bases in the middle. The CDR3 reads CATSDLTQGGELFF. Written as DNA, the CDR3 is TGTGCCACCAGTGATTTGACCCAAGGCGGGGAGCTGTTTTTT.